This T cell receptor (beta chain) was documented in a study of blood T cell repertoires in COVID-19. Study context: The United States, Italy and Spain were the sources of the acute and convalescent COVID-19 samples. Nucleic acid was either cDNA or gDNA, and it came from T cells, B-cell-depleted T cells, or PBMCs.

Per the study methods: Amplification of reference gene primers provided the estimated nucleated cell counts. TCRdb keeps only in-frame clones here, not all; method: immunoSEQ multiplex PCR. From that table come the V and J calls and clone size; the DNA was used to work out D and trimming. This sample has around 110,000 clones, with 71% found just once. Germline V gene data show CDR1 as LGHDT and CDR2 as YNNKEL (reference sequence). Germline trimming cut 5 bases from V and 14 bases from J; bases unmatched to any gene: 9. The CDR3 runs to 13 residues. This clone was counted only a few times. This clonotype was sampled from a human donor with acute or convalescent COVID-19. The donor label of this sample is uncertain. This chain joins TRBV3-1 (or the pseudogene TRBV3-2) and TRBJ1-6; the match to TRBD1 covers 7 bases. The source material was peripheral blood. CDR3 residues: CASSGRTGITLHF. The CDR3 nucleotides read TGTGCCAGCAGCGGACGGACAGGAATAACCCTCCACTTT.